A single sample is the source of the 30 T cell receptor beta chains below, sequenced in a study of cytomegalovirus exposure and HLA in healthy donors. 13 Jbeta primers and 60 Vbeta primers were used for the PCR. The repertoire was sequenced with immunoSEQ multiplex PCR; TCRdb's copy has only in-frame clones and lacks some. The repertoire holds some 130,000 clones, around 85% seen once, with around 9.1% in the top ten. The sequenced sample consisted of PBMCs. The receptors stem from a woman aged 50 to 65 in good health and CMV-seropositive.

The V and J genes are TRBV11-1 and TRBJ2-1; 9 nucleotides match TRBD2. Germline assignment: CDR1 SGHAT and CDR2 FQDESV (reference sequence). V lost 6 bases to trimming and J lost 6 bases; unmatched junction nucleotides: 9. This CDR3 is 15 amino acids long. The CDR3 loop reads CASSSGGGAINEQFF. The DNA of the CDR3 is TGTGCCAGCAGTAGTGGCGGGGGGGCAATCAATGAGCAGTTCTTC.

V is TRBV11-2 and J is TRBJ1-2; 8 positions agree with TRBD1. V lost 1 base and J lost 6; bases outside the gene matches: 4. The CDR3 is made up of 14 amino acids. Per the germline V gene, CDR1 is SGHAT and CDR2 is FQNNGV. Here the CDR3 reads CASSLGAGGDGYTF. CDR3 sequence (DNA): TGTGCCAGCAGCTTAGGAGCAGGGGGCGATGGCTACACCTTC.

The rearrangement links TRBV6-6 to TRBJ2-1, with 8 bases identical to TRBD1. Germline CDR1 is MNHNY and CDR2 is SVGAGI (reference sequence). There are 16 residues in the CDR3. The junction had 14 bases not matched to a gene; V was cut back by 5 bases and J by 8 bases. CDR3 bases: TGTGCCAGCAGTCCTCCGGACTCAGGGGGCAACTATGAGCAGTTCTTC. Its translation: CASSPPDSGGNYEQFF.

CDR3 coding DNA: TGTGCCAGCAGCTTAGAAATGGGAGCGGATGGCTACACCTTC. It translates to CASSLEMGADGYTF. This sequence joins TRBV11-2 and TRBJ1-2, with unresolved D. The V gene's germline CDR1 is SGHAT and CDR2 FQNNGV. The CDR3 is 14 residues long. Trimming pared 0 bases from V and 6 bases from J, leaving 11 bases between.

This chain connects TRBV10-3 to TRBJ1-4; TRBD1 might be the D (5 bases). V shed 2 bases and J shed 8 bases, with 15 bases lying between them. Germline lookup yields CDR1 ENHRY and CDR2 SYGVKD. The CDR3 length is 15 residues. This CDR3 is CAISEGGARDEKLFF. CDR3 nucleotides: TGTGCCATCAGTGAGGGCGGGGCGCGGGACGAAAAACTGTTTTTT.

V usage is TRBV4-1 and J usage is TRBJ2-6; 12 bases line up with TRBD1. After removal of 1 base from V and 3 bases from J, the junction contained 4 bases not matched to a gene. The germline V gene encodes CDR1 MGHRA and CDR2 YSYEKL. CDR3 size: 18 residues. The CDR3 here is CASSQGGTGGFGANVLTF. DNA for the CDR3: TGCGCCAGCAGCCAAGGAGGGACAGGGGGCTTTGGGGCCAACGTCCTGACTTTC.

The chain employs TRBV2 and TRBJ1-5, with 11 positions matching TRBD1. Germline V gene data show CDR1 as SNHLY and CDR2 as FYNNEI. This CDR3 has 15 residues. With V trimmed by 4 bases and J by 6 bases, 5 bases remained unmatched. The CDR3 protein is CASSGGQGGGQPQHF. The DNA of the CDR3 is TGTGCCAGCAGTGGGGGACAGGGGGGGGGTCAGCCCCAGCATTTT.

The chain combines TRBV5-1 with TRBJ2-3; 8 nucleotides match TRBD2. CDR1 SGHRS and CDR2 YFSETQ come from the germline V gene. V shed 2 bases and J 4 bases; nucleotides not matched to a gene: 6. The CDR3 sequence is 15 residues long. This CDR3 reads CASSFNGGVSDTQYF. CDR3 sequence (DNA): TGCGCCAGCAGCTTTAACGGGGGGGTATCAGATACGCAGTATTTT.

The V and J genes are TRBV10-3 and TRBJ1-4, with D possibly being TRBD1 (5 bases). Trimming shortened V by 2 bases and J by 7 bases, and 11 bases separated the two germline ends. Germline CDR1 ENHRY, CDR2 SYGVKD. The CDR3 totals 14 residues. This CDR3 is CAISEDRDPEKLFF. CDR3 DNA sequence: TGTGCCATCAGTGAGGACAGAGACCCTGAAAAACTGTTTTTT.

V usage is TRBV19 and J usage is TRBJ2-2; D is ambiguous. The ends were cut back, 1 base at V and 4 bases at J, with 7 bases in the middle. Germline V CDR1 and CDR2: LNHDA, SQIVND (reference sequence). This CDR3 is 14 amino acids long. CDR3 nucleotide sequence: TGTGCCAGTAGTATAGGGTTCAGCACCGGGGAGCTGTTTTTT. Encoded protein: CASSIGFSTGELFF.

This chain joins TRBV25-1 and TRBJ1-1; D might be TRBD1 (5 bases). V dropped 6 bases and J dropped 2 bases, with 10 bases sitting between them. Germline V gives CDR1 MGHDK, CDR2 SYGVNS. The CDR3 is made up of 13 amino acids. The CDR3 loop is CASRATVNTEAFF. The CDR3 region has the DNA TGTGCCAGCAGGGCGACAGTTAACACTGAAGCTTTCTTT.

The chain recombines TRBV11-2 with TRBJ2-1; a possible D gene is TRBD1 (6 bases). Germline values: CDR1 SGHAT, CDR2 FQNNGV. There are 15 residues in the CDR3. V lost 1 base and J lost 0, with 7 bases in between. The CDR3 bases are TGTGCCAGCAGCTTAGGAGGGGGCTCCTACAATGAGCAGTTCTTC. It codes for CASSLGGGSYNEQFF.

The V gene is TRBV6-5, the J gene TRBJ1-6, with a weak D call TRBD1 (5 bases). The germline V gene encodes CDR1 MNHEY and CDR2 SVGAGI. The CDR3 covers 14 residues. With 5 bases removed from V and 4 bases from J, the gap between germline ends came to 9 bases. The CDR3 region has the DNA TGTGCCAGCAGTAGGACACTATATAATTCACCCCTCCACTTT. Encoded protein: CASSRTLYNSPLHF.

V usage is TRBV7-2 and J usage is TRBJ2-3; D uncertain. This CDR3 spans 13 amino acids. The V end was cut by 5 bases, the J end by 6 bases, with 12 bases between. CDR1 and CDR2 (germline): SGHTA, FQGNSA. CDR3 region: CASSTVNWDTQYF. CDR3 bases: TGTGCCAGCAGCACCGTAAACTGGGATACGCAGTATTTT.

The genes are TRBV5-1 and TRBJ2-3; possibly TRBD2 for D (5 bases). Deletions cut 1 base from V and 4 bases from J, with 13 bases between. CDR3 length equals 15 residues. Per germline, CDR1 SGHRS and CDR2 YFSETQ. The CDR3 sequence is CASSLTGIRADTQYF. CDR3 DNA sequence: TGCGCCAGCAGCTTGACGGGGATTAGGGCAGATACGCAGTATTTT.

The rearrangement uses TRBV4-3 and TRBJ2-3; the match to TRBD2 covers 9 bases. The V segment lost 1 base and the J segment 15 bases; nucleotides outside the gene matches: 8. The germline V gene has CDR1 LGHNA and CDR2 YSLEER. The CDR3 has 13 residues. CDR3 loop: CASSQAELAGRYF. For the CDR3, the DNA is TGCGCCAGCAGCCAAGCTGAGCTAGCGGGGCGATATTTT.

V and J are TRBV7-8 and TRBJ1-1, with D perhaps TRBD1 (6 bases). This CDR3 has 16 amino acids. The V end was cut by 1 base, the J end by 1 base, with 13 bases between. Germline V gives CDR1 SGHVS, CDR2 FQNEAQ. The CDR3 DNA follows: TGTGCCAGCAGCTTAGTGACGGGACACCCGAACACTGAAGCTTTCTTT. This translates into CASSLVTGHPNTEAFF.

V usage is TRBV10-1 and J usage is TRBJ1-5, with a possible D match to TRBD1 (6 bases). Germline V gene data show CDR1 as WNHNN and CDR2 as SYGVQD (reference sequence). CDR3 size: 15 residues. Deletions cut 7 bases from V and 7 bases from J, with 20 bases between. The CDR3 here is CASIFPQGTNQPQHF. The CDR3 nucleotides are TGCGCCAGCATTTTCCCACAGGGAACGAACCAGCCCCAGCATTTT.

This chain connects TRBV21-1 to TRBJ2-1; TRBD2, the D gene given by the table, was not confirmed from the DNA. TRBV21-1 is listed as a pseudogene. The CDR3 consists of 16 residues. The CDR3 loop reads CASSKEGGGPPNEQFF. DNA of the CDR3: TGTGCCAGCAGCAAAGAGGGGGGGGGCCCTCCCAATGAGCAGTTCTTC.

The J gene is TRBJ2-5, the V gene TRBV18; 10 positions match TRBD2. This CDR3 has 15 amino acids. J was trimmed by 4 bases and V by 2 bases; bases with no gene match: 4. The germline gives CDR1 KGHSH, CDR2 LQKENI. For the CDR3, the DNA is TGTGCCAGCTCACCATTCAGCGGGGGGGCAGAGACCCAGTACTTC. It translates to CASSPFSGGAETQYF.

This clone has only a few counts. This chain connects TRBV7-6 to TRBJ2-7; a weak D match, TRBD1 (5 bases). The V gene's germline CDR1 is SGHVS and CDR2 FNYEAQ. Trimming took 0 bases from V and 0 from J, leaving 9 bases between them. CDR3 length equals 15 residues. The CDR3 DNA reads as TGTGCCAGCAGCTTAGCGGGTGGGGCCTCCTACGAGCAGTACTTC. It encodes CASSLAGGASYEQYF.

The chain carries TRBV6-6 and TRBJ1-6; D not certain. With 0 bases removed from V and 14 bases from J, the gap between germline ends came to 8 bases. Germline lookup yields CDR1 MNHNY and CDR2 SVGAGI (reference sequence). This CDR3 is built from 12 residues. The CDR3 sequence is CASSYSDEALHF. The DNA of the CDR3 is TGTGCCAGCAGTTACTCGGATGAGGCCCTCCACTTT.

V is TRBV2 and J is TRBJ1-1; D remains ambiguous. Trimming removed 1 base from V and 7 bases from J, with 10 bases in between. Germline V lookup: CDR1 SNHLY, CDR2 FYNNEI. The CDR3 totals 13 residues. In DNA form, the CDR3 reads TGTGCCAGCAGTGAAGGGCAGGAACTTGAAGCTTTCTTT. This translates into CASSEGQELEAFF.

The gene calls are TRBV7-2 and TRBJ1-5; no reliable D call. The ends were cut back, 3 bases at V and 3 bases at J, with 3 bases in the middle. The CDR3 is made up of 12 amino acids. Germline loops: CDR1 SGHTA, CDR2 FQGNSA. For the CDR3, the DNA is TGTGCCAGCAGCTTCATCAATCAGCCCCAGCATTTT. Encoded protein: CASSFINQPQHF.

The chain couples TRBV27 to TRBJ1-6; D perhaps matches TRBD1 (5 bases). V was pared by 5 bases and J by 9 bases, with 14 bases between. The CDR3 loop spans 14 amino acids. Germline V gives CDR1 MNHEY, CDR2 SMNVEV (reference sequence). CDR3: CASSSLGQASPLHF. The CDR3, as DNA: TGTGCCAGCAGTAGCCTGGGGCAGGCTTCACCCCTCCACTTT.

This chain links TRBV7-8 with TRBJ2-7; D may be TRBD1 (6 bases). The germline V and J ends were trimmed by 0 bases and 3 bases, with 15 bases remaining between them. This CDR3 has 16 amino acids. Germline CDR1 and CDR2: SGHVS and FQNEAQ. The CDR3 here is CASSLAGLRGNYEQYF. In DNA form, the CDR3 reads TGTGCCAGCAGCTTAGCAGGGCTCAGGGGTAACTACGAGCAGTACTTC.

This chain uses TRBV4-1 with TRBJ1-6; D gene ambiguous. The CDR3 is 18 amino acids. Germline loops: CDR1 MGHRA, CDR2 YSYEKL. The V and J ends lost 0 bases and 1 base respectively, with 13 bases between them. The DNA for the CDR3 is TGCGCCAGCAGCCAAGAATTTCGAGATTGGTCCTATAATTCACCCCTCCACTTT. It is translated as CASSQEFRDWSYNSPLHF.

The V and J genes are TRBV18 and TRBJ2-1, with a possible D match to TRBD2 (5 bases). The V gene lost 6 bases and the J gene lost 10 bases, with 16 bases spanning the gap. Germline V gives CDR1 KGHSH, CDR2 LQKENI. The CDR3 has 13 amino acids. As DNA, the CDR3 is TGTGCCAGCTCCCCCGGGGTTGAACGCGAGCAGTTCTTC. This sequence encodes CASSPGVEREQFF.

V gene TRBV27 combines with J gene TRBJ2-7, with 8 bases fitting TRBD1. Germline assignment: CDR1 MNHEY and CDR2 SMNVEV (reference sequence). The V gene end was trimmed by 5 bases and the J gene end by 6 bases; junction bases not matched to a gene: 9. The CDR3 loop spans 14 amino acids. The CDR3 region has the DNA TGTGCCAGCAGTGATAGAGACAGGGGAGGCGAGCAGTACTTC. Translated, it gives CASSDRDRGGEQYF.

The CDR3 region has the DNA TGTGCCATCACGGGACAGGGATCGTATAGCAATCAGCCCCAGCATTTT. It translates to CAITGQGSYSNQPQHF. The chain uses TRBV10-3 and TRBJ1-5; TRBD1 agrees at 9 bases. This CDR3 spans 16 amino acids. V gave up 7 bases and J gave up 0 bases; unmatched junction bases: 7. The germline gives CDR1 ENHRY, CDR2 SYGVKD.